Below are 4 T cell receptor beta chains sequenced from a single sample in a study of blood T cell repertoires in COVID-19. Only in-frame clones appear in the TCRdb table, and some are missing; sequencing was by immunoSEQ multiplex PCR. The sample carries about 180,000 clones, 70% to 90% recorded once. Sequences were obtained from peripheral blood. These receptor sequences come from a man in his forties or fifties with active or convalescent COVID-19.

This clone was detected a few times. The chain couples TRBV6-6 to TRBJ1-1, with 11 bases aligning to TRBD1. From germline, CDR1 is MNHNY and CDR2 SVGAGI (reference sequence). V lost 5 bases, J lost 4 bases, and 12 bases stayed unmatched. CDR3 length equals 17 residues. The CDR3 DNA sequence: TGTGCCAGCAGTCCCGACCCGGGACAGGGGGGAGGCACTGAAGCTTTCTTT. Residues: CASSPDPGQGGGTEAFF.

V is TRBV6-6 and J is TRBJ1-2; 7 nucleotides match TRBD1. V shed 5 bases and J 8 bases; nucleotides not matched to a gene: 11. The CDR3 runs 14 residues. In germline, CDR1 is MNHNY, CDR2 SVGAGI (reference sequence). The DNA of the CDR3 is TGTGCCAGCAGTACCCGGGACAGAGGTATGGGCTACACCTTC. Encoded protein: CASSTRDRGMGYTF.

The J gene is TRBJ2-2, the V gene TRBV5-1; 8 bases align to TRBD1. Germline values: CDR1 SGHRS, CDR2 YFSETQ. Trimming took 5 bases from V and 6 from J; bases not matched to a gene: 3. The CDR3 is made up of 13 amino acids. CDR3 protein: CASSPDRAGELFF. The CDR3 nucleotides are TGCGCCAGCAGTCCGGACAGGGCCGGGGAGCTGTTTTTT.

The rearrangement joins TRBV3-1 (or the pseudogene TRBV3-2) to TRBJ1-4; D gene uncertain. V lost 2 bases and J lost 3, with 10 bases in between. The CDR3 has 15 residues. CDR1 is LGHDT, CDR2 YNNKEL, per germline (reference sequence). The CDR3 here is CASSQSPGANEKLFF. The CDR3, as DNA: TGTGCCAGCAGCCAATCACCCGGGGCTAATGAAAAACTGTTTTTT.